These 3 T cell receptor beta chains were sequenced from one sample in a study of cytomegalovirus exposure and HLA in healthy donors. Sequenced by immunoSEQ multiplex PCR; TCRdb stores in-frame clones only, minus some. The data show 150,000 or so clones, about nine tenths seen once. Sequenced input: PBMCs. The receptor set was obtained from a woman between 25 and 40 years old in good health and CMV-seropositive.

This chain uses TRBV11-2 with TRBJ1-1; D may be TRBD1 (6 bases). This CDR3 is built from 15 residues. V dropped 3 bases and J dropped 1 base, with 12 bases sitting between them. CDR1 SGHAT and CDR2 FQNNGV come from the germline V gene. The chain's CDR3 is CASSFVRTENTEAFF. For the CDR3, the DNA is TGTGCCAGCAGCTTCGTAAGGACAGAGAACACTGAAGCTTTCTTT.

The chain employs TRBV7-2 and TRBJ2-1; TRBD1 matches 9 bases. Germline assignment: CDR1 SGHTA and CDR2 FQGNSA. J was trimmed by 7 bases and V by 4 bases; bases with no gene match: 8. The CDR3 totals 15 residues. The CDR3 region is CASSYPGTGWNEQFF. For the CDR3, the DNA is TGTGCCAGCAGCTACCCGGGGACAGGGTGGAATGAGCAGTTCTTC. The whole variable domain, filled in from reference TRBV7-2 and TRBJ2-1, reads GAGVSQSPSNKVTEKGKDVELRCDPISGHTALYWYRQSLGQGLEFLIYFQGNSAPDKSGLPSDRFSAERTGGSVSTLTIQRTQQEDSAVYLCASSYPGTGWNEQFFGPGTRLTVL.

The chain couples TRBV19 to TRBJ2-4; TRBD1 matches 10 bases. The CDR3 contains 15 residues. In germline, CDR1 is LNHDA, CDR2 SQIVND (reference sequence). V gave up 8 bases and J gave up 1 base; unmatched junction bases: 5. CDR3 DNA sequence: TGTGCCAGTGAGACAGGGGGCCGTGCCAAAAACATTCAGTACTTC. Translation: CASETGGRAKNIQYF.